The 22 T cell receptor beta chains below come from one sample, sequenced in a study of cytomegalovirus exposure and HLA in healthy donors. PCR employed 60 Vbeta and 13 Jbeta primers. Produced via immunoSEQ multiplex PCR; TCRdb's table is partial and in-frame only. In the table there are roughly 160,000 clones, roughly 81% of which are singletons. The sample comprised PBMCs. Receptors were obtained from a man younger than 40 in good health and CMV-seropositive.

The V call is TRBV5-1, the J call TRBJ2-5; TRBD1 matches 7 bases. The CDR3 runs to 15 residues. Per germline, CDR1 SGHRS and CDR2 YFSETQ. V shed 2 bases, J shed 5 bases, and the junction held 9 bases outside the gene matches. The CDR3 is CASSLGDREGETQYF. CDR3 in DNA: TGCGCCAGCAGCTTAGGGGACAGAGAGGGGGAGACCCAGTACTTC.

The chain is built from TRBV7-8 and TRBJ1-5; D is unresolved. The germline gives CDR1 SGHVS, CDR2 FQNEAQ. The V end lost 1 base, the J end lost 7 bases, and 11 bases lay between the germline ends. CDR3 length: 14 amino acids. The CDR3: CASSLVGRGQPQHF. The CDR3 coding sequence is TGTGCCAGCAGCTTAGTAGGGAGAGGGCAGCCCCAGCATTTT.

The rearrangement joins TRBV11-3 to TRBJ1-3, with D unclear. V was pared by 0 bases and J by 4 bases, with 10 bases between. CDR1 is SGHNT and CDR2 is YENEEA in the germline V gene. This CDR3 spans 15 amino acids. The CDR3 DNA follows: TGTGCCAGCAGCTTAGAAATGACGGGAGGAAACACCATATATTTT. Encoded protein: CASSLEMTGGNTIYF.

This clone was detected a few times. V is TRBV12-5 and J is TRBJ1-1, with no clear D. The V and J ends lost 2 bases and 1 base respectively, with 8 bases between them. There are 14 residues in the CDR3. Germline lookup yields CDR1 LGHNT and CDR2 FRNRAP. CDR3 sequence (DNA): TGTGCTAGTGGTTTGAGAACAGAGAACACTGAAGCTTTCTTT. This codes for CASGLRTENTEAFF.

The J gene is TRBJ2-1, the V gene TRBV18; 7 bases are shared with TRBD2. Looked up from germline, CDR1 is KGHSH and CDR2 is LQKENI. J lost 10 bases, V lost 6 bases, and 15 bases had no gene match. The CDR3 consists of 15 residues. CDR3 in amino acids: CASSPILTSSREQFF. The CDR3 DNA follows: TGTGCCAGCTCGCCGATACTGACTAGCTCGAGGGAGCAGTTCTTC.

The V gene is TRBV5-6, the J gene TRBJ2-7; 8 bases agree with TRBD1. The germline gives CDR1 SGHDT, CDR2 YYEEEE. V lost 4 bases and J lost 3; bases outside the gene matches: 3. The CDR3 loop spans 13 amino acids. Here the CDR3 reads CASSRDRLYEQYV. CDR3 bases: TGTGCCAGCAGCCGGGACAGGCTCTACGAGCAGTACGTC.

J is TRBJ2-5 and V is TRBV5-4, with TRBD1 identical over 7 bases. The length of the CDR3 is 14 residues. Trimming took 4 bases from V and 5 from J; bases not matched to a gene: 8. Germline values: CDR1 SGHNT, CDR2 YYREEE (reference sequence). Here the CDR3 DNA reads TGTGCCAGCAGCAGACAGGGTGGTGGGGAGACCCAGTACTTC. This gives the protein CASSRQGGGETQYF.

The chain couples TRBV11-2 to TRBJ1-4; 8 bases are a match to TRBD1. The CDR3 is made up of 16 amino acids. The V gene end was trimmed by 2 bases and the J gene end by 4 bases; junction bases not matched to a gene: 6. Per the germline V gene, CDR1 is SGHAT and CDR2 is FQNNGV. The CDR3 DNA reads TGTGCCAGCAGCTTATCCCAGGGGGCCTTTAATGAAAAACTGTTTTTT. Residues: CASSLSQGAFNEKLFF.

The chain recombines TRBV18 with TRBJ2-7; no reliable D call. The germline V gene encodes CDR1 KGHSH and CDR2 LQKENI. V lost 5 bases, J lost 2 bases, and 4 bases lay in between. The CDR3 contains 11 residues. For the CDR3, the DNA is TGTGCCAGCTCAGCGGCCTACGAGCAGTACTTC. This translates into CASSAAYEQYF.

The CDR3 is CASSEYEGSPYEQYF. In nucleotides, the CDR3 is TGTGCCAGCAGTGAATATGAGGGATCCCCCTACGAGCAGTACTTC. The chain has TRBV6-1 and TRBJ2-5, with D possibly matching TRBD2 (5 bases). Near its end, the DNA agrees better with TRBJ2-7, so the J call may be wrong. Germline values: CDR1 MNHNS, CDR2 SASEGT. CDR3 length equals 15 residues.

The chain couples TRBV4-2 to TRBJ1-1; 9 bases agree with TRBD1. The junction had 6 bases not matched to a gene; V was cut back by 4 bases and J by 6 bases. Germline V CDR1 and CDR2: LGHNA, YNFKEQ. This CDR3 spans 14 amino acids. CDR3 protein: CASSRGQGLAEAFF. CDR3 DNA sequence: TGTGCCAGCAGCCGAGGACAGGGGTTGGCTGAAGCTTTCTTT.

The V gene is TRBV7-2, the J gene TRBJ2-3; tentatively, D is TRBD2 (6 bases). Germline CDR1 SGHTA, CDR2 FQGNSA. Deletions cut 2 bases from V and 1 base from J, with 19 bases between. This CDR3 contains 18 residues. The CDR3 DNA reads TGTGCCAGCAGCTTAAGGGTGGCGGGACCTTATGGCACAGATACGCAGTATTTT. This codes for CASSLRVAGPYGTDTQYF.

This clone was counted a few times. The chain is built from TRBV21-1 and TRBJ2-7; the listed D gene, TRBD2, was not tested against the DNA. TRBV21-1 is designated a pseudogene. The CDR3 totals 15 residues. The CDR3: CASSKGGREGYEQYF. CDR3 nucleotides: TGTGCCAGCAGCAAAGGGGGGCGGGAGGGTTACGAGCAGTACTTC.

The V gene is TRBV19, the J gene TRBJ2-1, with 7 bases aligning to TRBD1. Germline assignment: CDR1 LNHDA and CDR2 SQIVND (reference sequence). This CDR3 has 12 amino acids. With V trimmed by 4 bases and J by 15 bases, 9 bases remained unmatched. This CDR3 reads CASSTAPGQLFF. The CDR3 DNA reads as TGTGCCAGTAGTACCGCCCCGGGACAGTTGTTCTTC.

The chain recombines TRBV10-3 with TRBJ2-7; 14 bases are shared with TRBD2. V lost 2 bases to trimming and J lost 7 bases; unmatched junction nucleotides: 1. Germline V gene lookup returns CDR1 ENHRY and CDR2 SYGVKD. CDR3 length equals 14 residues. The CDR3 DNA follows: TGTGCCATCAGTGAGGGACTAGCGGGAGGTGAGCAGTACGTC. It translates to CAISEGLAGGEQYV.

The V call is TRBV27, the J call TRBJ2-1, with TRBD1 matching 7 bases. The V gene end was trimmed by 6 bases and the J gene end by 5 bases; junction bases not matched to a gene: 4. The CDR3 spans 13 residues. Germline CDR1 is MNHEY and CDR2 is SMNVEV (reference sequence). The CDR3 here is CASSRDRDNEQFF. CDR3 DNA sequence: TGTGCCAGCAGCCGCGACAGGGACAATGAGCAGTTCTTC.

V is TRBV7-2 and J is TRBJ1-5, with D perhaps matching TRBD1 (6 bases). Germline V CDR1 and CDR2: SGHTA, FQGNSA. Trimming removed 6 bases at V and 2 bases at J, with 14 bases between. This CDR3 has 15 amino acids. Here the CDR3 reads CASSLQGGGNQPQHF. The CDR3 region has the DNA TGTGCCAGCAGTCTACAGGGCGGTGGCAATCAGCCCCAGCATTTT.

J is TRBJ2-5 and V is TRBV29-1; 7 bases map to TRBD2. The CDR3 runs to 12 residues. Germline V gene data show CDR1 as SQVTM and CDR2 as ANQGSEA. Germline trimming cut 4 bases from V and 5 bases from J; bases unmatched to any gene: 4. The DNA of the CDR3 is TGCAGCGTTGTGGCGGGAGCGGAGACCCAGTACTTC. It yields the protein CSVVAGAETQYF.

The gene calls are TRBV6-4 and TRBJ2-3; TRBD2 agrees at 11 bases. CDR3 size: 15 residues. The V gene end was trimmed by 4 bases and the J gene end by 6 bases; junction bases not matched to a gene: 6. Germline V gene data show CDR1 as MRHNA and CDR2 as SNTAGT. The DNA of the CDR3 is TGTGCCAGCAGTGCCGGGACTAGCGGTTCGGATACGCAGTATTTT. It translates to CASSAGTSGSDTQYF.

The rearrangement joins TRBV4-1 to TRBJ2-4, with 14 positions matching TRBD2. There are 17 residues in the CDR3. The germline gives CDR1 MGHRA, CDR2 YSYEKL. Unmatched junction bases numbered 3, after V lost 1 base and J lost 4 bases. In DNA form, the CDR3 reads TGCGCCAGCAGCCAAGGACTAGCGGGAGGGCCGAAAAACATTCAGTACTTC. Residues: CASSQGLAGGPKNIQYF.

The V and J genes are TRBV4-3 and TRBJ2-3; 7 positions agree with TRBD2. J lost 5 bases, V lost 3 bases, and 8 bases had no gene match. The CDR3 consists of 15 residues. Germline V CDR1 and CDR2: LGHNA, YSLEER. CDR3 in amino acids: CASSQAAGDGDTQYF. The CDR3 nucleotides are TGCGCCAGCAGCCAGGCTGCGGGGGATGGAGATACGCAGTATTTT.

This clone was picked up one time. The chain employs TRBV6-6 and TRBJ1-2; tentatively, D is TRBD1 (6 bases). Germline CDR1 and CDR2: MNHNY and SVGAGI (reference sequence). This CDR3 region has 14 residues. V was cut by 5 bases and J by 6 bases, with 16 bases left in between. CDR3 loop: CASSTLNRVHGYTF. The CDR3 nucleotides read TGTGCCAGCAGTACCCTGAACAGGGTCCATGGCTACACCTTC.